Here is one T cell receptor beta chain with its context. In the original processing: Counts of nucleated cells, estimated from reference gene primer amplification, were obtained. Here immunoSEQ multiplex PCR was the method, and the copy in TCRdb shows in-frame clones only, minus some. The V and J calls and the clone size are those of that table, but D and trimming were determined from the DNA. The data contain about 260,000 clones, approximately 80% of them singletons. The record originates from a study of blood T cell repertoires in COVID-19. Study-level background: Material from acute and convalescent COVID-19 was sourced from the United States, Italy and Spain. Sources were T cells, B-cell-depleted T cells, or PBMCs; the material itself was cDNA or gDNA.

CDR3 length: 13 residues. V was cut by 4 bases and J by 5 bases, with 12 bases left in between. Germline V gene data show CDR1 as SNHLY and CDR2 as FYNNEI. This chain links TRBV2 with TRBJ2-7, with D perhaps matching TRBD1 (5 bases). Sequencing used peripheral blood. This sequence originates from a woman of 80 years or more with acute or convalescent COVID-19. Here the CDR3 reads CASSVGRENEQYF. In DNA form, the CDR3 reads TGTGCCAGCAGTGTAGGCAGGGAAAACGAGCAGTACTTC.